Below, 23 T cell receptor beta chains from the same sample are listed, as sequenced in a study of identical twins. TCRdb reprocessed the 5' RACE reads with MiXCR, giving one entry per CDR3 protein. The table lists fewer than 650,000 distinct CDR3 sequences, 7.1% of them singletons. These data were also filed under a second study, of yellow fever vaccine responses in identical twins.

Specimen: PBMCs. Receptor source: a woman in her late teens or twenties in good health.

This clonotype was seen at least ten times. The chain has TRBV4-2 and TRBJ2-2; 7 bases map to TRBD2. V dropped 3 bases and J dropped 3; count of bases not matched to a gene: 7. This CDR3 spans 16 amino acids. Per the germline V gene, CDR1 is LGHNA and CDR2 is YNFKEQ. CDR3 sequence (DNA): TGTGCCAGCAGCCACCGTGGGGGGGGGGACACCGGGGAGCTGTTTTTT. Amino acid sequence: CASSHRGGGDTGELFF.

This chain connects TRBV20-1 to TRBJ2-1; 8 bases agree with TRBD2. CDR1 and CDR2 (germline): DFQATT, SNEGSKA (reference sequence). The CDR3 covers 17 residues. Trimming cost V 6 bases and J 4 bases; bases outside gene matches: 17. CDR3 region: CSATRARTTSEYNEQFF. Written as DNA, the CDR3 is TGCAGTGCCACCCGCGCCCGCACGACTAGCGAATACAATGAGCAGTTCTTC.

In its sample, this clonotype was seen a few times. The CDR3 here is CASRSPSGITDTQYF. As DNA, the CDR3 is TGTGCCAGCAGGAGTCCCAGCGGGATCACAGATACGCAGTATTTT. V is TRBV6-1 and J is TRBJ2-3, with 7 positions matching TRBD2. The junction had 8 bases not matched to a gene; V was cut back by 6 bases and J by 2 bases. Germline loops: CDR1 MNHNS, CDR2 SASEGT. The CDR3 length is 15 residues.

This clonotype was seen a handful of times. The chain couples TRBV5-1 to TRBJ2-7; 9 nucleotides align to TRBD1. V dropped 4 bases and J dropped 1; count of bases not matched to a gene: 9. This CDR3 contains 16 residues. CDR1 SGHRS and CDR2 YFSETQ come from the germline V gene. The CDR3 spells CASSPRPQGASYEQYV. CDR3 DNA sequence: TGCGCCAGCAGCCCCCGACCACAGGGGGCATCCTACGAGCAGTACGTC.

This clonotype was seen repeatedly, ten times or more. This chain connects TRBV20-1 to TRBJ2-2; possibly TRBD1 for D (6 bases). Per the germline V gene, CDR1 is DFQATT and CDR2 is SNEGSKA (reference sequence). This CDR3 spans 16 amino acids. V shed 3 bases and J shed 2 bases, with 16 bases lying between them. CDR3 DNA sequence: TGCAGTGCTAGGCCCACAGGGTTAGCCAACACCGGGGAGCTGTTTTTT. It specifies CSARPTGLANTGELFF.

This clonotype was detected ten times or more. J is TRBJ2-3 and V is TRBV9; either TRBD1 or TRBD2 may supply D (6 bases each). Trimming took off 2 bases at V and 6 bases at J, with 13 bases between the two ends. The CDR3 sequence is 14 residues long. CDR1 and CDR2 (germline): SGDLS, YYNGEE. DNA for the CDR3: TGTGCCAGCAGCGTGGGGGGCCCATATGATACGCAGTATTTT. It encodes CASSVGGPYDTQYF.

This clonotype occurred many times. The CDR3 loop is CSAREGGRGNEQFF. CDR3 in DNA: TGCAGTGCTAGAGAAGGCGGGAGGGGCAATGAGCAGTTCTTC. The chain has TRBV20-1 and TRBJ2-1; 9 positions match TRBD2. With V trimmed by 0 bases and J by 6 bases, 3 bases remained unmatched. The CDR3 length is 14 residues. Germline V gene sequence: CDR1 DFQATT, CDR2 SNEGSKA (reference sequence).

The V gene is TRBV6-1, the J gene TRBJ1-1; D unclear. V was shortened by 3 bases and J by 1 base, with 12 bases between the two germline ends. This CDR3 has 15 residues. CDR1 and CDR2 from the germline V gene are MNHNS and SASEGT. CDR3 coding DNA: TGTGCCAGCAGTGACCTATCCGCAGGGAACACTGAAGCTTTCTTT. Translating gives CASSDLSAGNTEAFF.

The chain carries TRBV3-1 and TRBJ1-2, with a tentative D call TRBD1 (5 bases). Trimming shortened V by 4 bases and J by 3 bases, and 18 bases separated the two germline ends. The germline gives CDR1 LGHDT, CDR2 YNNKEL (reference sequence). The CDR3 is 16 residues long. The CDR3 sequence: CASSPTFGQGDYGYTF. Here the CDR3 DNA reads TGTGCCAGCAGCCCCACCTTTGGGCAGGGTGACTATGGCTACACCTTC.

This clonotype has a count of ten or more. V and J are TRBV24-1 and TRBJ2-7; D gene unclear. The V gene's germline CDR1 is KGHDR and CDR2 SFDVKD. The CDR3 is 14 residues long. Deletions cut 2 bases from V and 6 bases from J, with 13 bases between. DNA for the CDR3: TGTGCCACCAGTGATTCCATTTTGGGTGGCGAGCAGTACTTC. Translating gives CATSDSILGGEQYF.

V gene TRBV7-8 combines with J gene TRBJ2-5, with TRBD2 as a possible D gene (5 bases). Germline assignment: CDR1 SGHVS and CDR2 FQNEAQ. The CDR3 is 13 amino acids. Trimming removed 7 bases at V and 2 bases at J, with 11 bases between. The CDR3 DNA sequence: TGTGCCAGCAACACCCGGGGACAAGAGACCCAGTACTTC. It is translated as CASNTRGQETQYF.

The rearrangement joins TRBV2 to TRBJ2-7, with a weak D call TRBD1 (5 bases). V was trimmed by 8 bases and J by 0 bases, leaving 14 bases between them. This CDR3 comprises 14 residues. The germline V gene encodes CDR1 SNHLY and CDR2 FYNNEI. The DNA for the CDR3 is TGTGCCAGCGTTTATCGAGACAGCTCCTACGAGCAGTACGTC. It translates to CASVYRDSSYEQYV.

This clonotype was counted a few times. The chain employs TRBV4-2 and TRBJ1-2; D is ambiguous. Germline values: CDR1 LGHNA, CDR2 YNFKEQ. Trimming removed 3 bases at V and 4 bases at J, with 15 bases between. The CDR3 consists of 15 residues. The CDR3 nucleotides read TGTGCCAGCAGCCAGGCCTCGGAGGAGCCCTATGGCTACACCTTC. Its protein is CASSQASEEPYGYTF.

Comments on this clonotype: It is unclear where the CDR3 begins or ends on the DNA, so no DNA is shown, and the CDR3 is as TCRdb lists it. The V and J genes are TRBV27 and TRBJ2-2; TRBD2, the table's D call, was not compared with the DNA. CDR1 MNHEY and CDR2 SMNVEV come from the germline V gene (reference sequence). The CDR3 extends over 14 residues, inclusive of both ends. The CDR3 is CASSPPGLPGSCFF.

The chain couples TRBV20-1 to TRBJ2-1; 8 bases match TRBD2. The CDR3 loop spans 17 amino acids. The trim removed 4 bases at V and 0 bases at J, leaving 11 bases unmatched. Per the germline V gene, CDR1 is DFQATT and CDR2 is SNEGSKA (reference sequence). The CDR3 region is CSAKTVSGTSSYNEQFF. CDR3 nucleotide sequence: TGCAGTGCTAAGACCGTTAGCGGGACAAGCTCCTACAATGAGCAGTTCTTC.

This clonotype was observed a handful of times. V and J are TRBV12-3 or TRBV12-4 and TRBJ2-1; 7 bases fit TRBD1. V shed 6 bases and J 12 bases; nucleotides not matched to a gene: 8. This CDR3 has 12 amino acids. This CDR3 reads CASSKDRVWQFF. Written as DNA, the CDR3 is TGTGCCAGCAGCAAAGACAGGGTTTGGCAGTTCTTC.

This clonotype has more than one count but fewer than ten. The chain uses TRBV3-1 and TRBJ2-2, with 9 bases identical to TRBD1. V shed 11 bases and J 5 bases; nucleotides not matched to a gene: 18. The CDR3 covers 17 residues. Germline V gives CDR1 LGHDT, CDR2 YNNKEL (reference sequence). The CDR3 sequence: CASSQEGTGKRTGELFF. The CDR3, as DNA: TGTGCCTCCTCCCAAGAGGGGACAGGGAAGAGGACCGGGGAGCTGTTTTTT.

This clonotype was observed a few times. The CDR3 region has the DNA TGCGCCAGCACTCGGACCCGGGAGAATGAGCAGTTCTTC. The encoded protein is CASTRTRENEQFF. The chain has TRBV10-2 and TRBJ2-1; a possible D gene is TRBD2 (6 bases). Trimming shortened V by 7 bases and J by 7 bases, and 14 bases separated the two germline ends. Germline lookup yields CDR1 WSHSY and CDR2 SAAADI. This CDR3 has 13 residues.

This sequence joins TRBV7-2 and TRBJ2-2, with 16 bases identical to TRBD2. Looked up from germline, CDR1 is SGHTA and CDR2 is FQGNSA. The trim removed 5 bases at V and 8 bases at J, leaving 8 bases unmatched. The CDR3 extends over 17 amino acids. The CDR3 DNA follows: TGTGCCAGCAGCCACCCGGGACTAGCGGGGGGGCTGGGGGAGCTGTTTTTT. Its translation is CASSHPGLAGGLGELFF.

This clonotype was picked up a small number of times. The chain uses TRBV28 and TRBJ2-7, with D perhaps TRBD1 (6 bases). Germline values: CDR1 MDHEN, CDR2 SYDVKM. This CDR3 comprises 15 residues. Trimming cost V 6 bases and J 2 bases, with 17 bases left between them. CDR3 amino acids: CASRTDRQDAYEQYF. The CDR3 region has the DNA TGTGCCAGCAGGACAGACAGACAGGACGCCTACGAGCAGTACTTC.

This clonotype was picked up a small number of times. V gene TRBV5-1 combines with J gene TRBJ2-3; D may correspond to TRBD1 or TRBD2 (5 bases each). Germline assignment: CDR1 SGHRS and CDR2 YFSETQ. CDR3 length: 15 amino acids. Trimming pared 1 base from V and 2 bases from J, leaving 11 bases between. The CDR3 loop is CASSLMGVNTDTQYF. The CDR3 DNA follows: TGCGCCAGCAGCTTGATGGGGGTTAACACAGATACGCAGTATTTT. Drawing the rest from reference TRBV5-1 and TRBJ2-3, the complete variable domain is KAGVTQTPRYLIKTRGQQVTLSCSPISGHRSVSWYQQTPGQGLQFLFEYFSETQRNKGNFPGRFSGRQFSNSRSEMNVSTLELGDSALYLCASSLMGVNTDTQYFGPGTRLTVL.

CDR3 sequence: CASSQEARTSGRAYEQYF. The CDR3 DNA reads TGCGCCAGCAGCCAAGAAGCTAGGACTAGCGGGAGGGCGTACGAGCAGTACTTC. The chain joins TRBV4-1 to TRBJ2-7, with 15 bases matching TRBD2. V shed 0 bases and J 4 bases; nucleotides not matched to a gene: 7. CDR1 and CDR2 (germline): MGHRA, YSYEKL. This CDR3 is built from 18 residues.

The chain uses TRBV5-1 and TRBJ2-5, with unresolved D. Trimming took off 7 bases at V and 2 bases at J, with 12 bases between the two ends. Germline CDR1 SGHRS, CDR2 YFSETQ. This CDR3 is built from 13 residues. This CDR3 is CASAGPEQETQYF. As DNA, the CDR3 is TGCGCCAGCGCTGGGCCAGAACAAGAGACCCAGTACTTC. The full variable domain, its missing parts supplied by reference TRBV5-1 and TRBJ2-5, is KAGVTQTPRYLIKTRGQQVTLSCSPISGHRSVSWYQQTPGQGLQFLFEYFSETQRNKGNFPGRFSGRQFSNSRSEMNVSTLELGDSALYLCASAGPEQETQYFGPGTRLLVL.